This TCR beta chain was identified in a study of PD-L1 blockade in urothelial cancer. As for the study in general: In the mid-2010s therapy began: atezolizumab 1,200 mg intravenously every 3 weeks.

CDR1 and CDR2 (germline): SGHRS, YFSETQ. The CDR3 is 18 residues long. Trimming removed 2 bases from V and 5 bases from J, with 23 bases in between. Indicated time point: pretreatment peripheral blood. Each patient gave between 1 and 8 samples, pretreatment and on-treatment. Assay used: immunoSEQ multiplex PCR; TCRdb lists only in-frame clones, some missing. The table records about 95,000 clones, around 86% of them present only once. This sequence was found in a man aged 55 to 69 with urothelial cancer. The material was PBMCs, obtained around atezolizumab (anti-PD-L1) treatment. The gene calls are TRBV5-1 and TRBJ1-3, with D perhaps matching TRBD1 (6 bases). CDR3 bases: TGCGCCAGCAGCTTTAACGGCCCGGGACACGTTTTAAGAAACACCATATATTTT. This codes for CASSFNGPGHVLRNTIYF.